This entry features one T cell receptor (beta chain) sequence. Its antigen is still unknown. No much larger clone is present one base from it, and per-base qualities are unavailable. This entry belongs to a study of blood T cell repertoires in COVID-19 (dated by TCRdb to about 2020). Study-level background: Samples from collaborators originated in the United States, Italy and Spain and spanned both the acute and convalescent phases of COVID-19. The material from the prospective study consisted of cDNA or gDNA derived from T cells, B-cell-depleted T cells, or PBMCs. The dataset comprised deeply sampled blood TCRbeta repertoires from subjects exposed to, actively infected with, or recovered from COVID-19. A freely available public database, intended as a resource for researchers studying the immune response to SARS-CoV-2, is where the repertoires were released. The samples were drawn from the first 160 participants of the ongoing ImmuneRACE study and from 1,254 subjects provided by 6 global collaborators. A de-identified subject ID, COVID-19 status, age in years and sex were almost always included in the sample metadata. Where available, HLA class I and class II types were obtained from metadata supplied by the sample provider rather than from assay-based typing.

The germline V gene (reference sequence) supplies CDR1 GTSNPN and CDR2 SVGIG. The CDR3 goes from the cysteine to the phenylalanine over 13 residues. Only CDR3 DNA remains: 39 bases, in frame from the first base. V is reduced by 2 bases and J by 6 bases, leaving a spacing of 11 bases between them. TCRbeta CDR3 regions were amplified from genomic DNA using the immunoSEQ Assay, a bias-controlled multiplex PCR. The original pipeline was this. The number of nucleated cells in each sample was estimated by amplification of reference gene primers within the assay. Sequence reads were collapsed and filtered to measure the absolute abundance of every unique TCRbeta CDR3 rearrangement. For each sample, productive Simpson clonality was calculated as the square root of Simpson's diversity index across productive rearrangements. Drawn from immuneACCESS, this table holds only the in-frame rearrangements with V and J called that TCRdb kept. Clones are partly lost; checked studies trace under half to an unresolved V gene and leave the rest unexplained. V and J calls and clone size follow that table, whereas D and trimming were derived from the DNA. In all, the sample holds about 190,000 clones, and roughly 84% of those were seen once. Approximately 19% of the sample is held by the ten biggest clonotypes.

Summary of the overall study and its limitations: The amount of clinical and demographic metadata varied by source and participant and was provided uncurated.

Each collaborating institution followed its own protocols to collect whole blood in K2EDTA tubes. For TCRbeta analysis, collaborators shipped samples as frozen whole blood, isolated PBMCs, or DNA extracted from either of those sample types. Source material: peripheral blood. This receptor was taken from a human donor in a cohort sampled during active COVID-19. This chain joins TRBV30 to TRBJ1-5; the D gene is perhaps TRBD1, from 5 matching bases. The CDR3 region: CAWSPPGFQPQHF. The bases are TGTGCCTGGAGTCCTCCAGGGTTTCAGCCCCAGCATTTT.